One sample yielded the 15 T cell receptor beta chains listed below, sequenced in a study of tumor-infiltrating lymphocytes in primary liver carcinoma. Total RNA (approximately 500 ng) served as template for TCR beta cDNA synthesis primed by a constant-region primer. ARM-PCR was slightly modified, and three nested multiplex PCR rounds with it gave rise to the TCR beta libraries. With TRBV1-TRBV30 forward primers and a C-beta reverse primer, the first two PCR rounds were run for approximately 9 cycles each. TCRdb reprocessed the multiplex PCR reads via MiXCR and lists one record per CDR3 protein. The repertoire holds approximately 310,000 distinct CDR3 sequences, with roughly two thirds as singletons. For blood RNA, unsorted whole blood served as the source, and germline DNA was extracted too. The sample consisted of peripheral blood. These receptors all come from a man aged 40-49 years with primary liver carcinoma and hepatitis B virus infection.

This clonotype came up once. J is TRBJ2-4 and V is TRBV7-8; tentatively, D is TRBD2 (5 bases). CDR1 SGHVS and CDR2 FQNEAQ come from the germline V gene. V was pared by 2 bases and J by 0 bases, with 23 bases between. The CDR3 loop spans 20 amino acids. CDR3 coding DNA: TGTGCCAGCAGCTTACGTGGCCCGGTCCGGGAAATCATAGCCAAAAACATTCAGTACTTC. The encoded protein is CASSLRGPVREIIAKNIQYF.

This clonotype was observed many times. This chain links TRBV29-1 with TRBJ2-1; D is perhaps TRBD2 (5 bases). Trimming took 7 bases from V and 8 from J, leaving 12 bases between them. The CDR3 length is 11 residues. Germline loops: CDR1 SQVTM, CDR2 ANQGSEA. The CDR3 sequence: CSGLSGDEQFF. The CDR3 DNA follows: TGCAGCGGTTTGAGCGGCGATGAGCAGTTCTTC.

With respect to this clonotype: A junction boundary mismatches the germline segment, possibly from a read error. The rearrangement uses TRBV11-1 and TRBJ2-1, with 7 bases identical to TRBD2. This CDR3 contains 15 residues. Germline V lookup: CDR1 SGHAT, CDR2 FQDESV (reference sequence). In nucleotides, the CDR3 is TGTGTCAGCAGCCATAGTGGGAGGGCCGACAATGAGCAGTTCTTC. Its translation is CVSSHSGRADNEQFF.

This clonotype was seen a handful of times. This chain links TRBV28 with TRBJ2-3, with D unresolved. CDR3 size: 14 residues. V lost 6 bases, J lost 4 bases, and 14 bases lay in between. CDR1 MDHEN and CDR2 SYDVKM come from the germline V gene. The CDR3 sequence is CASSKQVRADTQYF. The CDR3, as DNA: TGTGCCAGCAGCAAACAAGTAAGGGCAGATACGCAGTATTTT.

In the case of this clonotype: This may come from a read error, since a much larger clone is one base off. This CDR3 is CASCQSLMDAAAEQYF. The CDR3 DNA reads as TGTGCCAGCTGCCAAAGCCTCATGGACGCGGCGGCCGAGCAGTACTTC. This chain connects TRBV4-2 to TRBJ2-7; D ambiguous. CDR1 LGHNA and CDR2 YNFKEQ come from the germline V gene. CDR3 length: 16 amino acids.

Of note for this clonotype: At one end, the junction sequence differs from germline, possibly due to a read error. V is TRBV28 and J is TRBJ1-4; no reliable D call. CDR3 length: 14 residues. Germline V gene data show CDR1 as MDHEN and CDR2 as SYDVKM. The CDR3 spells CASSIGEDIEKLSF. As DNA, the CDR3 is TGTGCCAGCAGTATTGGAGAGGATATTGAAAAACTGTCTTTT.

This clonotype was seen once. DNA for the CDR3: TGTGCCAGCAGTTATGGCACAGATACGCAGTATTTT. It codes for CASSYGTDTQYF. The rearrangement joins TRBV6-6 to TRBJ2-3, with D unclear. CDR1 and CDR2 (germline): MNHNY, SVGAGI (reference sequence). V shed 3 bases and J shed 1 base, with 2 bases lying between them. The CDR3 extends over 12 amino acids.

About this clonotype: The germline gene is not matched at one end of the junction; a read error may be the cause. CDR3 in DNA: TGCGCCAGCAGCTCGGGGACTAGAAGTCAGTCCTACGAGCAGTATTTC. It yields the protein CASSSGTRSQSYEQYF. V usage is TRBV5-1 and J usage is TRBJ2-7, with 8 nucleotides matching TRBD2. This CDR3 comprises 16 residues. The germline gives CDR1 SGHRS, CDR2 YFSETQ.

For this clonotype: Because it lacks the conserved phenylalanine or tryptophan at the end, this CDR3 is likely a read error. The chain links TRBV6-1 to TRBJ1-2, with a weak D call TRBD1 (5 bases). The V gene's germline CDR1 is MNHNS and CDR2 SASEGT. This CDR3 spans 13 amino acids. In DNA, the CDR3 is TGCGCCAGCAGGGAAACGACAGCCAATGGCTACACCTCC. Amino acid sequence: CASRETTANGYTS.

This clonotype was seen just once. As the CDR3 is not closed by the conserved phenylalanine or tryptophan, this likely results from a read error. This chain links TRBV28 with TRBJ1-2; TRBD1 matches 8 bases. Germline CDR1 MDHEN, CDR2 SYDVKM. The CDR3 totals 15 residues. Trimming cost V 10 bases and J 2 bases; bases outside gene matches: 12. The CDR3 DNA reads TGTGCCACGCCGCCGGGGTCAGGGGGCAACTATGGCTACACCCTC. This codes for CATPPGSGGNYGYTL.

A note on this clonotype: Its ends do not fully match the called genes, so a read error is possible. The chain carries TRBV6-2 or TRBV6-3 and TRBJ2-7, with TRBD1 matching 8 bases. CDR3 size: 18 residues. Germline loops: CDR1 MNHEY, CDR2 SVGEGT. The CDR3 sequence: CTSSYSYRQGQSSYEQYF. The CDR3 coding sequence is TGTACCAGCAGTTACTCGTATCGACAGGGGCAGAGCTCCTACGAGCAGTACTTC.

The chain employs TRBV11-1 and TRBJ2-1, with D possibly matching TRBD2 (6 bases). V was cut by 6 bases and J by 3 bases, with 15 bases left in between. The CDR3 loop spans 15 amino acids. CDR1 and CDR2 from the germline V gene are SGHAT and FQDESV (reference sequence). The CDR3 nucleotides read TGTGCCAGCAGTCCTGGGACTGGGGGCTACAATGAGCAGTTCTTC. Translating it yields CASSPGTGGYNEQFF.

The rearrangement uses TRBV12-5 and TRBJ2-1; TRBD2 matches at 11 bases. The CDR3 is 18 amino acids. J gave up 4 bases and V 1 base, and 9 bases lay outside the gene matches. CDR1 and CDR2 (germline): LGHNT, FRNRAP. CDR3 region: CASGLGRLAGGLYNEQFF. The CDR3 bases are TGTGCTAGTGGTTTGGGGCGCCTAGCGGGAGGATTATACAATGAGCAGTTCTTC.

Concerning this clonotype itself: A read error may be the cause here, since a much bigger clone is one base away. The genes are TRBV6-5 and TRBJ2-1; D is unclear. The V end lost 6 bases, the J end lost 5 bases, and 5 bases lay between the germline ends. The germline gives CDR1 MNHEY, CDR2 SVGAGI. This CDR3 comprises 11 residues. CDR3 protein: CASRIDNEQFF. DNA of the CDR3: TGTGCCAGCAGGATAGACAATGAGCAGTTCTTC.

In its sample, this clonotype was seen a few times. One end of the junction is discordant with germline, which a read error may explain. The chain is built from TRBV5-1 and TRBJ2-1; D is ambiguous. From germline, CDR1 is SGHRS and CDR2 YFSETQ. The length of the CDR3 is 14 residues. The CDR3 sequence: CASSKDGPYNEQSF. For the CDR3, the DNA is TGCGCCAGCAGTAAGGACGGGCCCTACAATGAGCAGTCCTTC.